This T cell receptor beta chain was retrieved from a study of cytomegalovirus exposure and HLA in healthy donors. About this clone: Its antigen is not identified.

Findings of the study overall: According to reports, the classifier identified cytomegalovirus status with high specificity and sensitivity.

Assay: immunoSEQ multiplex PCR; the TCRdb copy retains only in-frame clones and omits some. In the table there are about 280,000 clones, 88% of which are singletons. The trim removed 0 bases at V and 5 bases at J, leaving 7 bases unmatched. The CDR3 runs to 16 residues. Germline assignment: CDR1 SGHNT and CDR2 YYREEE (reference sequence). Sequenced sample: PBMCs. This receptor was identified in a woman in her late teens or twenties in good health and CMV-seronegative. The rearrangement joins TRBV5-4 to TRBJ2-5; TRBD2 aligns across 10 bases. The CDR3, as DNA: TGTGCCAGCAGCTTGGGAGCGGGAGGGCCGAGGGAGACCCAGTACTTC. Translation: CASSLGAGGPRETQYF.